This T cell receptor beta chain is drawn from a study of cytomegalovirus exposure and HLA in healthy donors. Study-wide background: Most genotyped donors, 81% of more than 300, had Caucasian-associated genetic ancestry. Overall study results and limits: Another analysis was done later, and it associated around 17,000 TCR beta sequences with HLA alleles at 0.05 false discovery rate. Certain indistinguishable V segments, among them TRBV6-2 and TRBV6-3, were excluded. The study designated fewer than 200 TCR beta chains cytomegalovirus-associated.

Primers included in the PCR were 60 Vbeta and 13 Jbeta primers. Produced via immunoSEQ multiplex PCR; TCRdb's table is partial and in-frame only. In all, the sample yields approximately 40,000 clones. The CDR3 extends over 15 amino acids. V shed 6 bases, J shed 8 bases, and the junction held 12 bases outside the gene matches. CDR1 SGHTA and CDR2 FQGNSA come from the germline V gene. On this clone itself: The antigen is undetermined.

Sequenced sample: PBMCs. The TCR comes from a human donor in good health. The chain carries TRBV7-2 and TRBJ2-1; 8 positions match TRBD2. CDR3 coding DNA: TGTGCCAGCAGACCCGAACCAGCGGGGGAGTATGAGCAGTTCTTC. This translates into CASRPEPAGEYEQFF.